What follows describes a single T cell receptor beta chain. Its antigen is as yet unknown. Patients with autoimmune history or systemic immunosuppression were excluded. Blood specimens came from baseline, cycle 4 day 1, and cycle 7 day 1. This sample was included in a study of OX40 agonist ivuxolimab in advanced cancers. For the study at large: Every 2 weeks, patients got intravenous ivuxolimab at one of six dose levels (0.01-10 mg/kg).

TCRdb's table, derived via immunoSEQ multiplex PCR, lists solely in-frame clones and lacks some. The sample lists 50,000 to 60,000 clones; about 90% were seen once. Study findings and constraints: Some patients who did not respond also had low normalized T-cell clonal expansion.

Germline CDR1 is ENHRY and CDR2 is SYGVKD. The V end lost 9 bases, the J end lost 5 bases, and 26 bases lay between the germline ends. The CDR3 is 16 amino acids. This TCR was sampled from an adult with an advanced solid tumor such as melanoma, head and neck, liver or kidney cancer. The gene calls are TRBV10-3 and TRBJ2-7; D is possibly TRBD2 (6 bases). Sequenced material: CD4+ or CD8+ T cells sorted from blood, taken in a trial of the OX40 agonist ivuxolimab. The CDR3 loop is CAISFGSGSLVNEQYF. The CDR3, as DNA: TGTGCCATAAGTTTTGGTAGCGGCTCCCTGGTGAACGAGCAGTACTTC.